This is a list of T cell receptor beta chains from one sample in a study of Graves' ophthalmopathy and Graves' hyperthyroidism. TCRdb recomputed calls from the multiplex PCR reads with MiXCR, one row per CDR3 protein. The profile covers about 660,000 distinct CDR3 sequences, with approximately 39% appearing a single time and more than 3% taken by the ten largest. Sequencing was done on a sample of peripheral blood. The receptors derive from an adult man with Graves' ophthalmopathy. The CDR3 runs from the conserved cysteine through the conserved F or W. Only some rows state a clone size, as once, few, many or a class for expanded clones.

abundance: .
v_gene: TRBV10-3
CDR3aa: CAISGLDRGPSSPLHF

abundance: .
v_gene: TRBV6-5
CDR3aa: CASRLQGPGNTIYF

abundance: many
v_gene: TRBV20-1
CDR3aa: CSANENQETQYF

abundance: once
v_gene: TRBV10-3
CDR3aa: CAWSGTGSTEAFF

abundance: .
v_gene: TRBV6-1
CDR3aa: CASSGRANYEQYF

abundance: many
v_gene: TRBV12-3/TRBV12-4
CDR3aa: CASSLEGGVAEAFF

abundance: .
v_gene: TRBV5-5
CDR3aa: CASGTSATGELFF

abundance: .
v_gene: TRBV24-1
CDR3aa: CASVKRTSGDNTGELFF

abundance: .
v_gene: TRBV5-1
CDR3aa: CASSHGQEGETQYF

abundance: many
v_gene: TRBV2
CDR3aa: CARSGQGVTEAFF

abundance: many
v_gene: TRBV2
CDR3aa: CASSAPVGRTPLHF

abundance: .
v_gene: TRBV15
CDR3aa: CATSRPSGTGELFF

abundance: many
v_gene: TRBV10-2
CDR3aa: CASSESSGPNTGELFF

abundance: many
v_gene: TRBV24-1
CDR3aa: CATSGRMGLAGGETQYF

abundance: .
v_gene: TRBV9
CDR3aa: CASSVEGTSVDEQFF

abundance: many
v_gene: TRBV6-2/TRBV6-3
CDR3aa: CASRRTELFF

abundance: .
v_gene: TRBV2
CDR3aa: CASSFRGSNTEAFF

abundance: many
v_gene: TRBV7-2
CDR3aa: CASSLPGSGNTIYF

abundance: many
v_gene: TRBV5-1
CDR3aa: CASSLARAGETQYF

abundance: .
v_gene: TRBV7-2
CDR3aa: CASSLGGTDEKLFF

abundance: .
v_gene: TRBV25-1
CDR3aa: CASSEGSAGNTIYF

abundance: .
v_gene: TRBV29-1
CDR3aa: CSARQGTNYGYTF

abundance: many
v_gene: TRBV20-1
CDR3aa: CSAPLQETQYF

abundance: many
v_gene: TRBV29-1
CDR3aa: CSVLTGINTGELFF

abundance: .
v_gene: TRBV19
CDR3aa: CASSITGLAGVELFF

abundance: many
v_gene: TRBV10-3
CDR3aa: CAISAETMNTEAFF

abundance: once
v_gene: TRBV7-2
CDR3aa: CASSQGGPKGNSPLNF

abundance: medium-sized
v_gene: TRBV7-7
CDR3aa: CASSPTGAGELFF

abundance: few
v_gene: TRBV9
CDR3aa: CASSLGLVVAGELFF

abundance: .
v_gene: TRBV11-1
CDR3aa: CASSLKLRYEQYF

abundance: .
v_gene: TRBV25-1
CDR3aa: CASSYARGVYEQYF

abundance: .
v_gene: TRBV10-3
CDR3aa: CAATGAGSNQPQHF

abundance: .
v_gene: TRBV7-2
CDR3aa: CASSSTGLNTQYF

abundance: .
v_gene: TRBV5-6
CDR3aa: CASSGEGVRETQYF

abundance: .
v_gene: TRBV6-1
CDR3aa: CASDRPPGTGELFF

abundance: once
v_gene: TRBV7-9
CDR3aa: CASSLTTGSKQETQHF

abundance: few
v_gene: TRBV12-3/TRBV12-4
CDR3aa: CASSFGAGGGYEQYF

abundance: many
v_gene: TRBV16
CDR3aa: CASSQQAAGANVLTF

abundance: .
v_gene: TRBV7-9
CDR3aa: CASSSGTGWYEQYF

abundance: .
v_gene: TRBV14
CDR3aa: CASAGGYRGNYEQYF

abundance: many
v_gene: TRBV7-8
CDR3aa: CASSLSGQGASYEQYF

abundance: many
v_gene: TRBV5-6
CDR3aa: CASSIGQGSTYEQYF

abundance: many
v_gene: TRBV10-3
CDR3aa: CAIRAGQANYGYTF

abundance: many
v_gene: TRBV15
CDR3aa: CATSRDPAGSYEQYF

abundance: many
v_gene: TRBV7-9
CDR3aa: CASSLAIGQNYGYTF

abundance: .
v_gene: TRBV4-2
CDR3aa: CASSQGGSLQGTQYF

abundance: many
v_gene: TRBV10-3
CDR3aa: CAIRGSEETQYF

abundance: many
v_gene: TRBV7-8
CDR3aa: CASRLGTGVNEKLFF

abundance: .
v_gene: TRBV7-2
CDR3aa: CASSSGTGHSPLHF

abundance: .
v_gene: TRBV7-8
CDR3aa: CASSFSTSAGDTQYF

abundance: many
v_gene: TRBV5-5
CDR3aa: CASSEGHGTGELFF

abundance: few
v_gene: TRBV5-1
CDR3aa: CASSLRTGPTSFEQYF

abundance: once
v_gene: TRBV2
CDR3aa: CASIPVWGGETPYF

abundance: .
v_gene: TRBV9
CDR3aa: CASSLSGGPETQYF